The subject of this entry is one T cell receptor beta chain. Its antigen is currently not known. This could be a read error, since a much larger clone is one nucleotide away. The data were taken from a study of molecular identifiers for immune sequencing clone quantification (dated by TCRdb to the late 2010s). About the investigation overall: For a replicate experiment, RNA from approximately 20,000 or 100,000 naive CD8 T cells was divided into five aliquots, and four of the five aliquots were sequenced. CD8 T cells were used in a methods study to benchmark molecular-identifier clustering-based TCR repertoire sequencing (MIDCIRS) and TCR RNA copy counting.

CDR1 and CDR2, looked up from the germline V gene, are MDHEN and SYDVKM. From its cysteine to its phenylalanine, the CDR3 spans 14 amino acids. Only the CDR3 portion is preserved as DNA: 42 bases, with reading frame beginning at the first base. Libraries of naive CD8 T cells were generated from roughly 20,000 to 1,000,000 sorted cells, with 10%, 30% or 50% of the purified RNA used. Naive CD8 T cells, defined as CD8+CD4-CCR7+CD45RA+, were FACS-sorted into RLT Plus buffer on a BD FACSAria II. Nine to eleven TCR copies' worth of Jurkat RNA were spiked into roughly 17,000-1,100,000 naive CD8 T cell samples to test detection sensitivity. Enrichment of CD8 T cells was done with RosetteSep CD8+ T Cell Enrichment Cocktail plus Ficoll-Paque, and ACK red cell lysis came afterward. The paper as a whole reports these results and caveats: In CMV-specific effector cells, over 98% of molecules were held by clones above 20 RNA copies, whereas under 1% of molecules were held by such clones in naive cells. A single cell's worth of spiked-in Jurkat TCR RNA was reported detectable even among under 1.1 million naive CD8 T cells. About three recovered TCR RNA copies per cell were obtained by modeling, versus about 9.7 by digital PCR, implying a capture efficiency of about 30%. Highly expanded clone sizes could be underestimated because identical TCR molecules may share a barcode. Without barcode sub-clustering, chimeric consensus sequences inflated TCR diversity; chimeras reached as high as 47%. Naive libraries contained spiked-in Jurkat TCR RNA (roughly 10 copies' worth), which is not part of the donor repertoire.

Library method: PCR. Sequencing was performed on a NextSeq 500. Bulk TCR libraries were made following a previously described method, with the TCR primers given in Table S5. The Qiagen AllPrep DNA/RNA kit was used to purify total RNA. Before analysis, reads from multiple sequencing runs of one library were combined. On the authors' methods: Only reads with exact TCR constant sequence were kept, trimmed to 150 nt, and grouped by their 12-nt molecular barcodes. Reads inside each barcode group were sub-clustered using a 15% Levenshtein threshold, and a quality-weighted consensus sequence was constructed for each RNA molecule. Non-functional sequences were removed, as were lower-count sequences one edit away from another. Barcode sub-clusters with fewer than 20% of the maximum read count were removed, based on fitting two negative binomial distributions. TCRdb passed the public sequencing reads through fastp at Q25 and MiXCR, retaining productive beta sequences. All rows with the same CDR3 protein become a single entry with the most common DNA and genes. The V and J calls were determined by TCRdb, not by the authors. Counted in this sample were 490,000 or so distinct CDR3 sequences; roughly 25% of them appeared once. Around 0.8% of the sample is in the top ten clones.

The source material was naive CD8+ T cells from blood, with Jurkat cell RNA spiked in. The sample's cell subset or site, from its label and the paper: FACS-sorted CD8+CD4-CCR7+CD45RA+ naive T cells. The rearranged chain carries TRBV28 and TRBJ1-1; a confident D gene designation cannot be given. This receptor was taken from a human donor in good health. Some libraries in this study had Jurkat cell RNA spiked in. The CDR3 protein: CASSLSQMNTEVFF. The nucleotide sequence reads as follows: TGTGCCAGCAGTTTATCTCAGATGAACACTGAAGTTTTCTTT.